This TCR beta chain was observed in a study of shared clonotypes between healthy human individuals. Deep-level running was used for the assay. Per the original data handling: Because ImmunoSEQ provided only junction sequences with no quality scores, the filtering differed. Profiling relied on immunoSEQ multiplex PCR, and the TCRdb table lists in-frame clones only, not all of them. D and trimming come from the DNA, and the V and J calls and clone size come from that table. Among roughly 500,000 clones listed, about 76% were seen once. Study outcomes and limitations: Genetic and exposure-history diversity was limited by the small donor number.

Donation came from healthy HIV-negative adults that had no recent acute infections or vaccinations. The J segment lost 0 bases and the V segment lost 1 base, leaving 0 bases of the junction unmatched. The germline V gene encodes CDR1 SGHNT and CDR2 YYREEE (reference sequence). The CDR3 is 15 amino acids. Worth noting for this clone: The antigen remains unidentified. Other DNA variants within this sample encode the same CDR3.

The V and J genes are TRBV5-4 and TRBJ2-3, with 9 nucleotides matching TRBD2. This clonotype was obtained from a woman between 40 and 55 years old in good health. Some clones in this sample may be carry-over from other donors' samples. Sequenced input: PBMCs. CDR3 residues: CASSLTSGSTDTQYF. The CDR3, as DNA: TGTGCCAGCAGCTTGACTAGCGGGAGCACAGATACGCAGTATTTT.